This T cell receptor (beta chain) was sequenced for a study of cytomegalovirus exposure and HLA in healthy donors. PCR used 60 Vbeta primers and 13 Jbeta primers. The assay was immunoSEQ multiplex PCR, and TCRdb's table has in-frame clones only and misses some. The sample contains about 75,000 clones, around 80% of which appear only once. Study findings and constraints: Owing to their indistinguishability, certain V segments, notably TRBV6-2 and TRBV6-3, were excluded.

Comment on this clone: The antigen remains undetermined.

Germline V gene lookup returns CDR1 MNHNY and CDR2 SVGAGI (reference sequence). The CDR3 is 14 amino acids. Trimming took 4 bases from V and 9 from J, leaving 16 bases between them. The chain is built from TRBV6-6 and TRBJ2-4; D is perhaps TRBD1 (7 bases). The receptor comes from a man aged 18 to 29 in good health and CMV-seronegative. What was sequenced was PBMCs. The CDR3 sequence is CASSFDREVVIQYF. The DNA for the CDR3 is TGTGCCAGCAGTTTCGACAGGGAGGTAGTCATTCAGTACTTC.